Below, one T cell receptor beta chain is given with its context. Its antigen is not known. The data stem from a study of OX40 agonist ivuxolimab in advanced cancers. Whole-study results and caveats: Dosing at 0.1 to 3.0 mg/kg was accompanied by clonal expansion of CD4+ and CD8+ blood T cells by week 6.

V was trimmed by 5 bases and J by 4 bases, leaving 11 bases between them. CDR3 length: 13 amino acids. Germline values: CDR1 SEHNR, CDR2 FQNEAQ (reference sequence). The repertoire was sequenced with immunoSEQ multiplex PCR; TCRdb's copy has only in-frame clones and lacks some. The table shows approximately 70,000 clones, with approximately 84% occurring only once. This clonotype was sampled from an adult with an advanced solid tumor such as melanoma, head and neck, liver or kidney cancer. Here the sequenced sample was CD4+ or CD8+ T cells sorted from blood, taken in a trial of the OX40 agonist ivuxolimab. V gene TRBV7-9 combines with J gene TRBJ1-1; D unclear. The chain's CDR3 is CASSQDEGTEAFF. CDR3 in DNA: TGTGCCAGCAGCCAAGATGAGGGCACTGAAGCTTTCTTT.